This TCR beta chain was sequenced during a study of vaccination and CD4 T cells after COVID-19. On the study more broadly: Stimulation used overlapping spike peptides from SARS-CoV-2, HCoV-NL63, HCoV-OC43 and HCoV-229E.

This clonotype has just a few counts. Its antigen is undetermined. Germline CDR1 and CDR2: LGHNA and YSLEER. V trimming: 0 bases; J trimming: 8 bases; junction bases outside the gene matches: 2. The CDR3 has 13 residues. Sequencing of DNA taken from cultured CD4+ T cells relied on the Oncomine TCR Beta short-read assay. From cultured CD4+ T cells, genomic DNA was extracted. TCRdb processed the PCR reads anew with MiXCR; each CDR3 protein has one entry. The table has about 14,000 distinct CDR3 sequences, roughly 41% seen once. Specified treatment: roughly ten-day PBMC culture with coronavirus spike peptide pools or control peptides (ViraFEST assay). ViraFEST grew antigen-specific T cells using peptide pools, then sequenced TCRs. Cultures of PBMCs, 1.5 million to 2 million per well, were set up with 9 to 10 IU/ml IL-2 and 8 to 10 ug/ml peptide pools.

Input material: CD4+ T cells from blood, cultured in vitro. This TCR derives from a human donor who had recovered from COVID-19. The J gene is TRBJ1-2, the V gene TRBV4-3, with 8 bases that match TRBD1. The CDR3 protein is CASSQDRTGGYTF. Written as DNA, the CDR3 is TGCGCCAGCAGCCAAGATCGGACAGGGGGCTACACCTTC.